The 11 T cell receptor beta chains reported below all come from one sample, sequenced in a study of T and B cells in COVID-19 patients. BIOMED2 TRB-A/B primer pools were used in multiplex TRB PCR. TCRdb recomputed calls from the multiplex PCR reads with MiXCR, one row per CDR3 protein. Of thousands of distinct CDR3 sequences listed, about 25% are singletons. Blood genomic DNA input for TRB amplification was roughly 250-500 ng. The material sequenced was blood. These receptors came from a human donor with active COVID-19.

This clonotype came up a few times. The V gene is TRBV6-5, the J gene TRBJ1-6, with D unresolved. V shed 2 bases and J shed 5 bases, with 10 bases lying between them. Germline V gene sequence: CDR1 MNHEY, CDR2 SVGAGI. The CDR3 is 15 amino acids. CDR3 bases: TGTGCCAGCAGTTACATACTTCGGGATAATTCACCCCTCCACTTT. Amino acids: CASSYILRDNSPLHF.

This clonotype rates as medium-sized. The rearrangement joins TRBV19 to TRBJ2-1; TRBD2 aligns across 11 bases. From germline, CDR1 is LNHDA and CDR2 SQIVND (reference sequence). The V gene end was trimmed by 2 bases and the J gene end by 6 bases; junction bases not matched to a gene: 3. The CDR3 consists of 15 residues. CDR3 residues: CASSILLAGGNEQFF. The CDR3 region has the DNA TGTGCCAGTAGTATACTCCTAGCGGGAGGCAATGAGCAGTTCTTC.

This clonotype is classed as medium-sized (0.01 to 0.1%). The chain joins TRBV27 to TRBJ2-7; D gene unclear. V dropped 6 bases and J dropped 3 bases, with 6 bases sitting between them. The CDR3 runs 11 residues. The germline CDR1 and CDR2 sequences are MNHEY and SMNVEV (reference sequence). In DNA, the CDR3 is TGTGCCAGCAGGGGGAACTACGAGCAGTACTTC. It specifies CASRGNYEQYF.

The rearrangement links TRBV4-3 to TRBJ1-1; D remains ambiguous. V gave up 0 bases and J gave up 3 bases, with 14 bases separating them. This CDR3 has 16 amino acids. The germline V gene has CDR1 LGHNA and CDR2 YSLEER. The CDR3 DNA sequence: TGCGCCAGCAGCCAAGACGGGATTGACGGCGACACTGAAGCTTTCTTT. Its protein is CASSQDGIDGDTEAFF.

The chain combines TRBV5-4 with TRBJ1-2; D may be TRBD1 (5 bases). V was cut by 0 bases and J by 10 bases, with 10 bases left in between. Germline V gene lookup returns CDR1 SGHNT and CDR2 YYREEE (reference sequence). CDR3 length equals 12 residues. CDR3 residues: CASSLGAGNYTF. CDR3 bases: TGTGCCAGCAGCTTGGGGGCAGGGAACTACACCTTC.

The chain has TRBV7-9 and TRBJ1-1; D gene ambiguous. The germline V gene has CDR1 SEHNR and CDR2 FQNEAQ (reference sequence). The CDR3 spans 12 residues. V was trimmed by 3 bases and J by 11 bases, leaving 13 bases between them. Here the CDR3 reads CASSFGNLKAFF. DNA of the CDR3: TGTGCCAGCAGCTTCGGAAACCTGAAGGCTTTCTTT.

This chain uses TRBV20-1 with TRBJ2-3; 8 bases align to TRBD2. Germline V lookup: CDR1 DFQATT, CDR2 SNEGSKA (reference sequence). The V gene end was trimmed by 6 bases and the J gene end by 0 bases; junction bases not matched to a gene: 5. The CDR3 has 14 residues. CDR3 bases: TGCAGTGCGTCGGGGGGGGCTAGCACAGATACGCAGTATTTT. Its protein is CSASGGASTDTQYF.

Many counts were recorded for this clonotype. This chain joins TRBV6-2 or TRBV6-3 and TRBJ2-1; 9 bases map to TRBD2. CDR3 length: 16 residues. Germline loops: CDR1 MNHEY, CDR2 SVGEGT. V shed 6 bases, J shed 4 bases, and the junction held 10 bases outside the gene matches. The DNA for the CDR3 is TGTGCCAGCAGCCCCTCCAGCGGGAGGCTTTACAATGAGCAGTTCTTC. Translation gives CASSPSSGRLYNEQFF.

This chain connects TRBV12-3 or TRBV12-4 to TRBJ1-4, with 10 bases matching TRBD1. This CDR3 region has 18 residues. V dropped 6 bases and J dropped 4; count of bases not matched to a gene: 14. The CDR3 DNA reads TGTGCCAGCAGCTCCCCTAGGGGGACAGGGGAAGTTAATGAAAAACTGTTTTTT. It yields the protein CASSSPRGTGEVNEKLFF.

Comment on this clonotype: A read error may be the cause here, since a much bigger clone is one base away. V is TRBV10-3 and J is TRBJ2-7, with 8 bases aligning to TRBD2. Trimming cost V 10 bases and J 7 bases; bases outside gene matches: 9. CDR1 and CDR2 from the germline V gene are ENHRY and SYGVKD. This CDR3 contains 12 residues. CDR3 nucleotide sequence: TGTGCCACGCAAGCGGGAGTCGATGAGCAGTACTTC. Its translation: CATQAGVDEQYF.

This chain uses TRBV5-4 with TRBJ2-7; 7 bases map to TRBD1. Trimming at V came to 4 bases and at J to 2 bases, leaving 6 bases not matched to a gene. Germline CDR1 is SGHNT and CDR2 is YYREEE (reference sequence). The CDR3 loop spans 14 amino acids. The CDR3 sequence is CASSPGTVPYEQYF. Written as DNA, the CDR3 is TGTGCCAGCAGCCCTGGGACAGTTCCCTACGAGCAGTACTTC.